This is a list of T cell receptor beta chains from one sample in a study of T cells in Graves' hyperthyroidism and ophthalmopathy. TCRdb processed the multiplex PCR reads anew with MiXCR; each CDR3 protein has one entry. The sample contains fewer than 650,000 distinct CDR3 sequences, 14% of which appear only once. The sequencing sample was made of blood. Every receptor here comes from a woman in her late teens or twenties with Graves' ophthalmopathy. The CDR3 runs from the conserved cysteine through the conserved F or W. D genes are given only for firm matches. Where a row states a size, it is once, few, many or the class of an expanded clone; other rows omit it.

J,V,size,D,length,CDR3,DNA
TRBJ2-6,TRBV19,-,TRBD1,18,CASSIRRTGGSGANVLTF,TGTGCCAGTAGTATAAGGAGGACAGGAGGCTCTGGGGCCAACGTCCTGACTTTC
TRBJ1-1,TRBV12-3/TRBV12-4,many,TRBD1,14,CASTNGQANTEAFF,TGTGCCAGCACCAATGGACAGGCGAACACTGAAGCTTTCTTT
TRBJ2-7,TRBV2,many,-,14,CASSPGLRAYEQYF,TGTGCCAGCAGTCCGGGACTCAGAGCCTACGAGCAGTACTTC
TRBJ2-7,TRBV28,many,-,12,CASSLYRGEQYF,TGTGCCAGCAGTTTATACCGGGGCGAGCAGTACTTC
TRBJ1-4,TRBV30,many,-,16,CAWSTYPTGLNEKLFF,TGTGCCTGGAGTACCTACCCGACAGGACTTAATGAAAAACTGTTTTTT
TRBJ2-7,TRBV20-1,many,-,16,CSARDSRQALNYEQYF,TGCAGTGCTAGAGATAGCAGACAGGCCCTAAACTACGAGCAGTACTTC
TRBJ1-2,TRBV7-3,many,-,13,CASSDGANYGYTF,TGTGCCAGCAGCGACGGTGCTAACTATGGCTACACCTTC
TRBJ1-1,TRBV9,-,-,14,CASSVGSGGTEAFF,TGTGCCAGCAGCGTAGGGTCCGGGGGCACTGAAGCTTTCTTT
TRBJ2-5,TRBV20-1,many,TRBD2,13,CSAGGRIQETQYF,TGCAGTGCGGGGGGGAGGATCCAAGAGACCCAGTACTTC
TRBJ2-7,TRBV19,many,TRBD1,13,CASSLRGLYEQYF,TGTGCCAGTTCCCTCAGGGGGCTCTACGAGCAGTACTTC
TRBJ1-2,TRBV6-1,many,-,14,CASPDGGTLYGYTF,TGTGCCAGCCCCGACGGAGGAACTCTCTATGGCTACACCTTC
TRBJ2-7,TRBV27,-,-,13,CASRKTGPYEQYF,TGTGCCAGCAGAAAAACAGGACCCTACGAGCAGTACTTC
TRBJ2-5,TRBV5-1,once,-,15,CASSYDSPALQTQYF,TGCGCCAGCAGCTACGACTCCCCGGCGCTGCAGACCCAGTACTTC
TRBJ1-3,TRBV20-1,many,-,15,CSARRPGQWGNTIYF,TGCAGTGCCCGACGCCCGGGCCAGTGGGGAAACACCATATATTTT
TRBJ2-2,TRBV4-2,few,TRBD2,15,CASSPRTSGSGELFF,TGTGCCAGCAGCCCAAGGACTAGCGGGAGCGGGGAGCTGTTTTTT
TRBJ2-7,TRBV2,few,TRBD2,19,CASSELGLADYLNNYEQYF,TGTGCCAGCAGTGAGCTGGGACTAGCGGACTATTTAAACAACTACGAGCAGTACTTC
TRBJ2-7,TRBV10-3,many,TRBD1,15,CAISVGTGASYEQYF,TGTGCCATCAGTGTTGGGACAGGGGCCTCCTACGAGCAGTACTTC
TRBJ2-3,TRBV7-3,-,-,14,CASSLFGATDTQYF,TGTGCCAGCAGCTTATTCGGTGCCACAGATACGCAGTATTTT
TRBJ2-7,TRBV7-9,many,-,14,CASSLALVTNEQYF,TGTGCCAGCAGCTTAGCACTAGTTACGAACGAGCAGTACTTC
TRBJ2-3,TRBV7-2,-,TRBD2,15,CASSRAGLSTDTQYF,TGTGCCAGCAGTAGAGCGGGACTGAGCACAGATACGCAGTATTTT
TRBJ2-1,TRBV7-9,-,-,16,CASSLLLPEPYNEQFF,TGTGCCAGCAGCTTACTCTTGCCCGAACCCTACAATGAGCAGTTCTTC
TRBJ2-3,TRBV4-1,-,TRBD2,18,CASSENPGTSGSRDTQYF,TGCGCCAGCAGCGAGAACCCCGGGACTAGCGGGAGTCGGGATACGCAGTATTTT
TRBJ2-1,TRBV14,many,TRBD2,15,CASRVAGSRYNEQFF,TGTGCCAGCAGGGTAGCGGGTAGTCGCTACAATGAGCAGTTCTTC
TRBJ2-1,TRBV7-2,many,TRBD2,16,CASSLSGRFSYNEQFF,TGTGCCAGCAGCTTAAGCGGGAGGTTCTCCTACAATGAGCAGTTCTTC
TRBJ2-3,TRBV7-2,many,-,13,CASRTGDTDTQYF,TGTGCCAGCAGGACCGGAGATACAGATACGCAGTATTTT
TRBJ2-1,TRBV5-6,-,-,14,CASSLDQRYNEQFF,TGTGCCAGCAGCTTAGACCAGCGGTACAATGAGCAGTTCTTC
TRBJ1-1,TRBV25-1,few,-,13,CASSGGVATEAFF,TGTGCCAGCAGTGGGGGGGTTGCCACTGAAGCTTTCTTT
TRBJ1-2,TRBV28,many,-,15,CASSLSFTGNYGYTF,TGTGCCAGCAGTTTATCGTTTACAGGGAACTATGGCTACACCTTC
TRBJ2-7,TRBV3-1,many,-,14,CASSLTRGSYEQYF,TGTGCCAGCAGCCTTACGCGGGGATCCTACGAGCAGTACTTC
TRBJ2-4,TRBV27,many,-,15,CASSFGQLAKNIQYF,TGTGCCAGCAGTTTTGGTCAACTAGCCAAAAACATTCAGTACTTC